These 5 T cell receptor beta chains came from one sample sequenced in a study of T-cell memory formation after mild COVID-19. MiXCR was run by TCRdb on the 5' RACE reads, yielding one entry per CDR3 protein. This sample carries about 360,000 distinct CDR3 sequences, 13% to 15% of them seen once, and the ten largest clones take about 20%. The sequenced material came from PBMCs or a T cell subset sorted from them (not recorded which). The origin of the receptors is a young man who had mild COVID-19 (a few samples of this study predate the infection). Cell type and time point are not known.

This clonotype was counted a few times. The chain employs TRBV9 and TRBJ2-3; D unresolved. With 0 bases removed from V and 2 bases from J, the gap between germline ends came to 13 bases. CDR1 is SGDLS, CDR2 YYNGEE, per germline. The CDR3 consists of 16 residues. This CDR3 reads CASSVGAVDFTDTQYF. In nucleotides, the CDR3 is TGTGCCAGCAGCGTAGGGGCAGTGGATTTCACAGATACGCAGTATTTT.

The chain couples TRBV6-5 to TRBJ2-3; 8 nucleotides align to TRBD1. Losses at the gene ends were 4 bases for V and 0 bases for J; bases not matched to a gene: 6. Germline CDR1 MNHEY, CDR2 SVGAGI. This CDR3 comprises 16 residues. CDR3 in amino acids: CASSWTGFYSTDTQYF. The CDR3 region has the DNA TGTGCCAGCAGTTGGACAGGGTTTTATAGCACAGATACGCAGTATTTT.

This clonotype turned up a few times. The genes are TRBV7-2 and TRBJ1-2; perhaps TRBD1 as D (6 bases). The CDR3 spans 16 residues. The V gene's germline CDR1 is SGHTA and CDR2 FQGNSA. Deletions cut 2 bases from V and 3 bases from J, with 16 bases between. The CDR3 region is CASSLPGTGFDYGYTF. For the CDR3, the DNA is TGTGCCAGCAGCTTACCCGGCACAGGGTTTGACTATGGCTACACCTTC. Complete variable domain (other parts from reference TRBV7-2 and TRBJ1-2): GAGVSQSPSNKVTEKGKDVELRCDPISGHTALYWYRQSLGQGLEFLIYFQGNSAPDKSGLPSDRFSAERTGGSVSTLTIQRTQQEDSAVYLCASSLPGTGFDYGYTFGSGTRLTVV.

The chain carries TRBV11-2 and TRBJ2-5; D perhaps matches TRBD2 (5 bases). Trimming took 6 bases from V and 1 from J, leaving 15 bases between them. Germline V gene sequence: CDR1 SGHAT, CDR2 FQNNGV. This CDR3 is 15 amino acids long. The chain's CDR3 is CASSPRQRRQETQYF. The CDR3 region has the DNA TGTGCCAGCAGTCCCCGGCAGCGGCGCCAAGAGACCCAGTACTTC.

This clonotype appeared many times. The rearrangement uses TRBV12-3 or TRBV12-4 and TRBJ1-2, with D tentatively TRBD1 (6 bases). The CDR3 extends over 12 amino acids. Trimming cost V 5 bases and J 13 bases, with 17 bases left between them. The CDR3 is CASSRQDRWSTF. CDR3 DNA sequence: TGTGCCAGCAGTCGACAGGACCGCTGGAGCACCTTC.